This T cell receptor beta chain was identified during a study of blood T cell repertoires in COVID-19. On the study more broadly: COVID-19 samples collected from the United States, Italy and Spain covered acute and convalescent phases. T cells, B-cell-depleted T cells, or PBMCs supplied cDNA or gDNA.

Followed longitudinally, the Seattle patients had been enrolled during active infection. Study processing details: Researchers report that nucleated cell counts were estimated from reference gene primer amplification. Produced via immunoSEQ multiplex PCR; TCRdb's table is partial and in-frame only. That table is the source of V, J and clone size, and D and trimming were worked out from the DNA. The sample carries almost 90,000 clones, roughly 88% recorded once. The specimen was peripheral blood. This sequence was found in a man aged 18 to 29 with COVID-19, enrolled during active disease.

The CDR3 nucleotides are TGTGCCAGCAGCCCCGGGGGTGGGTGGTACGAGCAGTACTTC. It is translated as CASSPGGGWYEQYF. The chain is built from TRBV28 and TRBJ2-7; perhaps TRBD2 as D (6 bases). The CDR3 contains 14 residues. V was trimmed by 6 bases and J by 4 bases, leaving 16 bases between them. Germline-derived CDR1 and CDR2 are MDHEN and SYDVKM.